The sequence of this T cell receptor (beta chain) was determined in a study of shared clonotypes between healthy human individuals (dated by TCRdb to about 2020). Study-level background: Three men and two women, aged 18 to 49 years, made up the cohort. Blood TCR repertoires of a handful of healthy adults were deeply sequenced to estimate repertoire size and the extent of clonotype sharing between individuals. Each donor's leukapheresis produced roughly between roughly 0.9 and 9 billion PBMCs. For each donor, three plates each were used for CD4 naive and CD4 memory, two plates were used for CD8 naive, and one plate was used for CD8 memory. To increase sequencing depth and limit assay-specific biases, TCR repertoire library preparation and sequencing were carried out by different laboratories using diverse techniques. The study at large found these results: The small number of donors limited the genetic and exposure-history diversity represented. Naive subsets generally had larger estimated clonotype richness than memory subsets. Pairwise subsampling indicated that sequencing depth was expected to affect the degree of clonotype sharing among donors. Only blood was sampled, and tissue TCR repertoires likely differ from those in blood. When a few donors were compared, the shared fraction of clonotypes was about 5% for naive CD4, approximately 3.3% for naive CD8, 2.3% for memory CD4, and 0.4% for memory CD8. Incomplete sequencing was indicated by rarefaction of sorted-subset datasets, despite the large sequencing depth. Higher generation probabilities were observed for clonotypes shared by all four sorted-subset donors than for non-shared clonotypes.

Here V drops 3 bases and J drops 6 bases, and the junction holds 11 bases not matched to any gene. The germline V gene specifies SGDLS as CDR1 and YYNGEE as CDR2. There are 17 amino acids in the CDR3, from cysteine to phenylalanine inclusive. Only CDR3 DNA remains: 51 bases, in frame from the first base. TCR CDR3 regions were amplified from genomic DNA by multiplex PCR using the deep immunoSEQ assay. Extracted genomic DNA from each cell subset was spread evenly across all wells of several immunoSEQ 96-well plates, with each plate serving as a replicate. For sorted subsets, around 200 ng genomic DNA, equal to some 30,000 T cell genomes, was loaded into each replicate PCR. Purified libraries were measured with a Qubit 3.0 fluorometer, size-checked on a Bioanalyzer 2100, and measured again with the KAPA Library Quantification kit. Every immunoSEQ 96-well plate was sequenced on a separate single-read 150-cycle Illumina NextSeq 550 flow cell. As for how the authors treated the data: The immunoSEQ output contained only junctional sequences without quality scores, so filtering could not match that applied to full-length reads. To assign V/J genes and CDR3, sequences were annotated against IMGT germline references using PyIR, a Python wrapper for IgBLAST v1.9. Any read was removed if the V/J assignment was weak (E-value above 1e-6), the CDR3 was missing, or the read contained stop codons, out-of-frame junctions, or ambiguous translated residues. V3J clonotypes were defined as sequences sharing the same inferred V gene, J gene, and CDR3 amino acid sequence. Percentage overlap between repertoires was computed as shared unique clonotypes divided by the size of the smaller repertoire. Richness of each repertoire was evaluated using RTK rarefaction, the Chao1 estimator, and Recon v2.1 estimates of unobserved clonotypes. Generation probabilities for all TCRbeta clonotypes obtained by the gDNA method from a handful of donors were computed using OLGA. This immuneACCESS table, as held by TCRdb, lists in-frame sequences with V and J called but not all clones. Of the missing ones, under half trace to an unresolved V gene in checked studies; the others have no known cause. That table furnishes V, J and clone size, whereas the DNA furnished D and trimming. Within this sample are approximately 2.5 million clones, with roughly 93% of them counted one time only. 0.36% of the sample is held by the ten biggest clonotypes.

There are a few counts of this clone. The target of this receptor is not known. No per-base quality is available; no much larger clone lies one base away. The donors were healthy, HIV-negative adults who had no recently reported acute infections or vaccinations. Every donor was a Caucasian adult living in Nashville, Tennessee, USA. CD4+ T cells were enriched by magnetic negative selection; naive cells were then positively selected on CD45RA, and the negative fraction formed the memory subset. Blood was collected by leukapheresis, and PBMCs were isolated by Ficoll-Histopaque density gradient centrifugation and then cryopreserved in liquid nitrogen vapor phase. Analytical flow cytometry was used to check the purity and quantity of every magnetically sorted T cell population. Each sorted fraction had its genomic DNA isolated and then quantified by UV absorbance on a Nanodrop 2000c.

The chain employs TRBV9 and TRBJ2-3, with 12 bases matching TRBD2. The source is a man between 18 and 29 years old in good health. Some clones in this sample may be carry-over from other donors' samples. The material sequenced was naive CD4+ T cells from PBMCs. Explained via the paper, the cell subset or site label denotes: CD45RA+ positively selected. The CDR3 reads CASSATRTSGKSDTQYF. In nucleotide form, the sequence is TGTGCCAGCAGCGCCACTAGGACTAGCGGGAAGTCCGATACGCAGTATTTT.